This T cell receptor beta chain was sequenced for a study of T cell repertoires in cytomegalovirus infection. Findings and limits, study-wide: Cumulative public TCR beta family frequency identified carriers of CMV plus the relevant HLA. CMV-specific TCR beta clonotypes restricted by HLA-C were the ones dominating the ex vivo response.

TCRdb reprocessed the reads with MiXCR, giving one entry per CDR3 protein. The sample includes 110,000 to 150,000 distinct CDR3 sequences, over 25% of them seen just once. CDR1 is SGHNT and CDR2 is YYREEE in the germline V gene (reference sequence). Trimming removed 0 bases from V and 2 bases from J, with 12 bases in between. The CDR3 is 15 amino acids. This clonotype was seen many times. Its specificity is not known. The chain recombines TRBV5-4 with TRBJ2-7; D is ambiguous. The material was CD8+ T cells from cultured PBMCs, obtained from culture after CMV antigen stimulation. The origin of this receptor is a human donor in good health (CMV status not recorded). Some clones in this sample may be carry-over from other donors' samples. The CDR3 bases are TGTGCCAGCAGCTTGGCCGGAAGAGGTACCTACGAGCAGTACTTC. It yields the protein CASSLAGRGTYEQYF.